Listed below are T cell receptor beta chains from one sample, sequenced in a study of blood T cell repertoires in COVID-19. Some clones are missing from TCRdb's copy, which holds only in-frame ones; the method was immunoSEQ multiplex PCR. The sample carries under 300,000 clones, 88% recorded once. Sequencing was done on a sample of PBMCs or T cells enriched from blood (not recorded which). The receptor source for this set is a woman aged 45 to 65 who had recovered from COVID-19. CDR3s include the opening cysteine and the closing phenylalanine or tryptophan. Fields, in order: CDR3 length, V gene, clone size, J gene, D gene, CDR3 protein, CDR3 DNA. A D gene is named only where the DNA matches it firmly. Clone size is given for some rows only: seen once, a few or many times, or a class if the clone is expanded.

16	TRBV4-2	-	TRBJ1-2	TRBD1	CASSQETNRGRYGYTF	TGTGCCAGCAGCCAAGAAACGAACAGGGGGCGGTATGGCTACACCTTC
13	TRBV7-3	many	TRBJ2-3	-	CASSLTSVDTQYF	TGTGCCAGCAGCTTAACATCTGTGGATACGCAGTATTTT
14	TRBV5-4	-	TRBJ2-7	TRBD1	CASSAKQGAYEQYF	TGTGCCAGCAGCGCCAAACAGGGGGCCTACGAGCAGTACTTC
14	TRBV25-1	-	TRBJ1-1	TRBD1	CASSVGQENTEAFF	TGTGCCAGCAGTGTCGGACAGGAGAACACTGAAGCTTTCTTT
18	TRBV5-3	-	TRBJ1-2	TRBD1	CARSHAGTGVWFNYGYTF	TGTGCCAGAAGCCATGCCGGGACAGGGGTTTGGTTTAACTATGGCTACACCTTC
18	TRBV15	-	TRBJ2-5	-	CATSRLSGNRPTQETQYF	TGTGCCACCAGCCGCCTCTCAGGGAATAGACCGACTCAAGAGACCCAGTACTTC
16	TRBV6-4	once	TRBJ1-1	TRBD1	CASRRDRGAVDTEAFF	TGTGCCAGCAGAAGGGACAGGGGAGCAGTTGACACTGAAGCTTTCTTT
13	TRBV28	once	TRBJ1-2	TRBD1	CAGGGGANYGYTF	TGTGCCGGAGGGGGCGGCGCTAACTATGGCTACACCTTC
14	TRBV28	-	TRBJ1-1	TRBD1	CASSWRGLESEAFF	TGTGCCAGCAGTTGGAGGGGGCTCGAGTCTGAAGCTTTCTTT
13	TRBV29-1	few	TRBJ2-1	-	CSAGGGFYNEQFF	TGCAGCGCCGGTGGGGGCTTCTACAATGAGCAGTTCTTC
14	TRBV7-3	-	TRBJ2-7	TRBD1	CASSFRQGAGEQYF	TGTGCCAGCAGCTTTAGACAGGGGGCAGGGGAGCAGTACTTC
12	TRBV15	-	TRBJ1-5	-	CATSAGSQPQHF	TGTGCCACCAGCGCCGGGAGTCAGCCCCAGCATTTT
17	TRBV7-2	-	TRBJ1-2	TRBD1	CASSLGGTGGISYGYTF	TGTGCCAGCAGCTTAGGCGGGACAGGGGGCATTAGCTATGGCTACACCTTC
15	TRBV7-2	-	TRBJ2-5	TRBD2	CASSLTSGFQETQYF	TGTGCCAGCAGCTTGACTAGCGGGTTCCAAGAGACCCAGTACTTC
17	TRBV2	-	TRBJ2-3	TRBD2	CASVLGLAGPNTDTQYF	TGTGCCAGCGTCTTGGGACTAGCGGGACCGAACACAGATACGCAGTATTTT
15	TRBV6-2/TRBV6-3	-	TRBJ1-2	-	CASSYLFQATYGYTF	TGTGCCAGCAGTTATTTATTCCAGGCCACCTATGGCTACACCTTC
13	TRBV11-3	-	TRBJ2-1	-	CASSLERLGEQFF	TGTGCCAGCAGCTTAGAGAGACTTGGGGAGCAGTTCTTC
15	TRBV7-3	once	TRBJ2-5	TRBD1	CASRPRTGLRETQYF	TGTGCCAGCAGACCACGGACAGGGTTACGGGAGACCCAGTACTTC
15	TRBV7-3	-	TRBJ2-1	-	CASSLTLVSPNEQFF	TGTGCCAGCAGCTTAACGCTAGTCTCCCCCAATGAGCAGTTCTTC
16	TRBV3-1/TRBV3-2	-	TRBJ1-4	TRBD1	CASSPPLTGVGEKLFF	TGTGCCAGCAGCCCCCCCCTGACAGGGGTGGGCGAAAAACTGTTTTTT
16	TRBV18	-	TRBJ2-2	-	CASSPSGRYASGELFF	TGTGCCAGCTCACCTTCAGGGAGGTATGCGAGCGGGGAGCTGTTTTTT
13	TRBV6-4	-	TRBJ1-2	TRBD1	CASSPGQHYGYTF	TGTGCCAGCAGTCCGGGACAGCACTATGGCTACACCTTC
16	TRBV7-6	-	TRBJ2-5	TRBD2	CASSLAGTSGSETQYF	TGTGCCAGCAGCTTAGCCGGGACTAGCGGGAGCGAGACCCAGTACTTC
16	TRBV6-2/TRBV6-3	-	TRBJ2-6	-	CASSYSSGAGANVLTF	TGTGCCAGCAGTTACTCCTCGGGGGCTGGGGCCAACGTCCTGACTTTC
14	TRBV5-4	-	TRBJ1-6	TRBD1	CASSPTGPNSPLHF	TGTGCCAGCAGCCCGACAGGGCCGAATTCACCCCTCCACTTT
17	TRBV27	-	TRBJ2-3	-	CASRDRQAPTYTDTQYF	TGTGCCAGCAGAGATCGACAGGCCCCGACCTACACAGATACGCAGTATTTT
16	TRBV11-2	-	TRBJ2-7	TRBD1	CASSLLDRAETYEQYF	TGTGCCAGCAGCTTACTAGACAGGGCGGAAACCTACGAGCAGTACTTC
17	TRBV7-9	-	TRBJ2-5	-	CASSLGVVGSGGETQYF	TGTGCCAGCAGCTTAGGGGTCGTGGGGAGTGGTGGAGAGACCCAGTACTTC
17	TRBV5-4	once	TRBJ2-2	-	CASSLNLVAEYTGELFF	TGTGCCAGCAGCTTGAATTTGGTAGCGGAATACACCGGGGAGCTGTTTTTT
15	TRBV7-2	once	TRBJ1-5	TRBD1	CASSLDSTGRQPQHF	TGTGCCAGCAGCTTAGATTCGACAGGGAGGCAGCCCCAGCATTTT
14	TRBV7-2	-	TRBJ1-1	-	CASSFAVLNTEAFF	TGTGCCAGCAGCTTCGCAGTCTTGAACACTGAAGCTTTCTTT
15	TRBV24-1	-	TRBJ2-7	-	CATSDATQGSYEQYF	TGTGCCACCAGTGATGCCACCCAGGGGAGCTACGAGCAGTACTTC
15	TRBV6-5	-	TRBJ1-1	-	CASSFREGEHTEAFF	TGTGCCAGCAGCTTCCGGGAGGGCGAACACACTGAAGCTTTCTTT
15	TRBV2	-	TRBJ1-4	TRBD1	CASSSTGATNEKLFF	TGTGCCAGCAGCAGTACAGGGGCTACTAATGAAAAACTGTTTTTT
12	TRBV7-9	-	TRBJ2-7	-	CASTRTDYEQYF	TGTGCCAGCACAAGGACAGACTACGAGCAGTACTTC
15	TRBV19	once	TRBJ2-1	-	CASSYGARSYNEQFF	TGTGCCAGTAGCTATGGGGCTCGGTCCTACAATGAGCAGTTCTTC
13	TRBV7-2	few	TRBJ2-1	-	CASSRTRGNEQFF	TGTGCCAGCAGCCGAACTAGGGGGAATGAGCAGTTCTTC
14	TRBV27	-	TRBJ2-3	TRBD1	CASSFLDRGGTQYF	TGTGCCAGCAGTTTTTTGGACAGGGGGGGAACGCAGTATTTT
18	TRBV7-6	-	TRBJ1-6	TRBD1	CASSPRAGTGGIGSPLHF	TGTGCCAGCAGCCCGAGAGCCGGGACAGGGGGTATAGGTTCACCCCTCCACTTT
13	TRBV7-3	-	TRBJ1-3	TRBD1	CASSKGQGNTIYF	TGTGCCAGCAGCAAGGGACAGGGAAACACCATATATTTT
16	TRBV15	-	TRBJ1-5	TRBD1	CATSREEGQLNQPQHF	TGTGCCACCAGCAGAGAAGAGGGACAGCTCAATCAGCCCCAGCATTTT
13	TRBV10-2	once	TRBJ1-2	TRBD1	CASSVETGYGYTF	TGCGCCAGCAGTGTCGAGACAGGGTATGGCTACACCTTC
13	TRBV19	-	TRBJ2-5	-	CASSIDQARTQYF	TGTGCCAGTAGTATAGATCAGGCCCGAACCCAGTACTTC
12	TRBV28	-	TRBJ1-5	-	CATLGGNQPQHF	TGTGCGACGTTAGGGGGCAATCAGCCCCAGCATTTT
13	TRBV7-2	-	TRBJ1-2	TRBD1	CASSPRQGASYTF	TGTGCCAGCAGCCCCAGACAGGGGGCCAGCTACACCTTC
15	TRBV6-5	-	TRBJ2-1	-	CASSSGVLSYNEQFF	TGTGCCAGCAGTTCAGGGGTCTTGAGCTACAATGAGCAGTTCTTC
13	TRBV27	-	TRBJ1-6	-	CASSLTYNSPLHF	TGTGCCAGCAGCCTGACATACAATTCACCCCTCCACTTT
14	TRBV27	-	TRBJ2-1	TRBD1	CASSSVQGTNEQFF	TGTGCCAGCAGTTCAGTACAGGGGACCAATGAGCAGTTCTTC
14	TRBV6-5	-	TRBJ1-6	-	CASRSEPNNSPLHF	TGTGCCAGCAGATCAGAACCAAATAATTCACCCCTCCACTTT
16	TRBV7-8	few	TRBJ2-3	TRBD2	CASSRLAGGSTDTQYF	TGTGCCAGCAGCCGACTAGCGGGAGGTAGCACAGATACGCAGTATTTT
13	TRBV28	once	TRBJ1-2	-	CASSFSGRYGYTF	TGTGCCAGCAGTTTTTCAGGGCGCTATGGCTACACCTTC
15	TRBV5-1	-	TRBJ1-4	-	CASSLRMRGDEKLFF	TGCGCCAGCAGCTTACGAATGCGGGGCGATGAAAAACTGTTTTTT
15	TRBV3-1/TRBV3-2	-	TRBJ1-3	-	CASSPRKRGGNTIYF	TGTGCCAGCAGCCCTCGCAAACGGGGAGGAAACACCATATATTTT
15	TRBV5-4	once	TRBJ2-3	TRBD2	CASSLGLAGTDTQYF	TGTGCCAGCAGCTTGGGTCTAGCGGGCACAGATACGCAGTATTTT